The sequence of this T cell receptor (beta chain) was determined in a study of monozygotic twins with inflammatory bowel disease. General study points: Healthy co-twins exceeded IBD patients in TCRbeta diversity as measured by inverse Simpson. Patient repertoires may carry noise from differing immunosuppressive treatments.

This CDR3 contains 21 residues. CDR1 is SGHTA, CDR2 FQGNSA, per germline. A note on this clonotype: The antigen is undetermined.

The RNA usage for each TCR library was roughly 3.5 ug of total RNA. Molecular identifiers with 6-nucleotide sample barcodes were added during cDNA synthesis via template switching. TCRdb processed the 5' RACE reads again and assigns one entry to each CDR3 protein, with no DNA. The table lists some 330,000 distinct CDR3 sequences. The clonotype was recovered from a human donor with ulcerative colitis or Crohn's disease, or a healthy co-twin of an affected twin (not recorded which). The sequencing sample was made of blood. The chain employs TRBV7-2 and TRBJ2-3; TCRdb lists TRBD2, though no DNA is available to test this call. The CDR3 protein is CASSLAHLGLGALVGTDTQYF.